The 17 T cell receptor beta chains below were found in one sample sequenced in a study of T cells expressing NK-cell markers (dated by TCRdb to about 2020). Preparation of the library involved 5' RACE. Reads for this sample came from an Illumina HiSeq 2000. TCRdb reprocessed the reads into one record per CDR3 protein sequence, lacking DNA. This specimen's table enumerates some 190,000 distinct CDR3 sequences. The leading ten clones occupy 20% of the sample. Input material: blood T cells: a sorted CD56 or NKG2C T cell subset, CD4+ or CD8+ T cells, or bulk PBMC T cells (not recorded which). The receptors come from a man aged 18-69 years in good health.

The chain's CDR3 is CASLGGGSSYEQYF. V is TRBV12-3 or TRBV12-4 and J is TRBJ2-7; TCRdb outputs TRBD1, but without DNA this stays unchecked. This CDR3 contains 14 residues.

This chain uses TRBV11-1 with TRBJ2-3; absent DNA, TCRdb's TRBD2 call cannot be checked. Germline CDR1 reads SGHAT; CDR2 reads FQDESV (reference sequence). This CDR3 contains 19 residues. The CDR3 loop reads CASSQREGASGGEADTQYF. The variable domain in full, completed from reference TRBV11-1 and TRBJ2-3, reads EAEVAQSPRYKITEKSQAVAFWCDPISGHATLYWYRQILGQGPELLVQFQDESVVDDSQLPKDRFSAERLKGVDSTLKIQPAELGDSAMYLCASSQREGASGGEADTQYFGPGTRLTVL.

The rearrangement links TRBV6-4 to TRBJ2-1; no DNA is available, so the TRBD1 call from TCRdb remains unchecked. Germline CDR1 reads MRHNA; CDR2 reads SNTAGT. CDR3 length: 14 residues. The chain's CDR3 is CASSDSGRGDEQFF.

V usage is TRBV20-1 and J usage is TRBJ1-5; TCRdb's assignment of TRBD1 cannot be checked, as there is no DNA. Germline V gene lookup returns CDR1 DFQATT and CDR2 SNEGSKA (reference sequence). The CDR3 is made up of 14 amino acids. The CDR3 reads CSASKTGGDQPQHF.

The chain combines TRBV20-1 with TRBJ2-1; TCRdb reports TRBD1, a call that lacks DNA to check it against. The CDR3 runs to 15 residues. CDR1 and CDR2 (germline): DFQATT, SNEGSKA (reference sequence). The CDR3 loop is CSARGGQGSGNEQFF.

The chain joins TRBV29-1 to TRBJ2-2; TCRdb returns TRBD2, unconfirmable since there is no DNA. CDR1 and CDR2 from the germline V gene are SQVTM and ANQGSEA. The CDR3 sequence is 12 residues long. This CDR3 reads CSTRGGGGELFF.

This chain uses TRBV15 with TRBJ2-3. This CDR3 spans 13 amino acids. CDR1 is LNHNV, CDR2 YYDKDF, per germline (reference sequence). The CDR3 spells CATSRISADTQYF.

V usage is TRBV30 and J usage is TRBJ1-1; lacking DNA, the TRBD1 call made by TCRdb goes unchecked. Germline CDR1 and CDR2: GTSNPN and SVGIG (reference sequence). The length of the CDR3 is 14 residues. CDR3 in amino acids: CAWSTGQENTEAFF.

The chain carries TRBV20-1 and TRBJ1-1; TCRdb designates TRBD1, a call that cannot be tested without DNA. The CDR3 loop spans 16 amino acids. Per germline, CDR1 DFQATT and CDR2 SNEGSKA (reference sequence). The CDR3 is CSATDRANRGDTEAFF.

The CDR3 reads CASSFDGASSSGANVLTF. This sequence joins TRBV11-1 and TRBJ2-6. Germline CDR1 reads SGHAT; CDR2 reads FQDESV (reference sequence). CDR3 size: 18 residues.

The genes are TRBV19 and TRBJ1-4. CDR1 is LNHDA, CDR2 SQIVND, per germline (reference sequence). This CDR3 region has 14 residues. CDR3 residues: CASSEIGGNEKLFF.

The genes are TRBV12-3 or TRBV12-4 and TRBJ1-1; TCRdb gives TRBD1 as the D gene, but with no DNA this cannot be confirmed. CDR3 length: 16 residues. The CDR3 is CASSLLSVTGDTEAFF.

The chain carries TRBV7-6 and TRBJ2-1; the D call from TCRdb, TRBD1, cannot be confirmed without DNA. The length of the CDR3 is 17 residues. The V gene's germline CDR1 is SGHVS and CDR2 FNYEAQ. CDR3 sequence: CASSLSGGADSYNEQFF.

CDR3 amino acids: CASSLTGWTDTQYF. The gene calls are TRBV28 and TRBJ2-3; TCRdb calls TRBD1, which cannot be checked without DNA. Germline V gives CDR1 MDHEN, CDR2 SYDVKM. CDR3 size: 14 residues.

The CDR3 loop is CASSETGGNQPQHF. The chain recombines TRBV2 with TRBJ1-5; the TRBD1 assignment by TCRdb is unverifiable without DNA. The CDR3 has 14 amino acids. CDR1 SNHLY and CDR2 FYNNEI come from the germline V gene.

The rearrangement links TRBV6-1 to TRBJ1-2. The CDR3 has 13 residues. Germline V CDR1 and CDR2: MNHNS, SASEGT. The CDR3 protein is CASSETPFYGYTF.

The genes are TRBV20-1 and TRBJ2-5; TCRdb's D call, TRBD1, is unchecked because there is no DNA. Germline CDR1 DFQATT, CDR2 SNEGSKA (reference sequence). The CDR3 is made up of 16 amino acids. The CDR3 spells CSARGFGRTDQETQYF.